The TCR beta chain under discussion was sequenced for a study of control samples from healthy donors and cancer patients. Trimming took off 2 bases at V and 4 bases at J, with 17 bases between the two ends. Germline V gene data show CDR1 as SGHTA and CDR2 as FQGTGA. CDR3 length: 16 residues. Generated by immunoSEQ multiplex PCR, the TCRdb table keeps only in-frame clones and is missing some. The sample carries about 20,000 clones, 88% recorded once. J is TRBJ2-5 and V is TRBV7-3, with a tentative D call TRBD2 (6 bases). The sequenced sample was PBMCs. This TCR came from a woman aged 55-69 years with head and neck cancer. In nucleotides, the CDR3 is TGTGCCAGCAGCTTAGGAAAAACACACGGGGGAGAGACCCAGTACTTC. Translation: CASSLGKTHGGETQYF.